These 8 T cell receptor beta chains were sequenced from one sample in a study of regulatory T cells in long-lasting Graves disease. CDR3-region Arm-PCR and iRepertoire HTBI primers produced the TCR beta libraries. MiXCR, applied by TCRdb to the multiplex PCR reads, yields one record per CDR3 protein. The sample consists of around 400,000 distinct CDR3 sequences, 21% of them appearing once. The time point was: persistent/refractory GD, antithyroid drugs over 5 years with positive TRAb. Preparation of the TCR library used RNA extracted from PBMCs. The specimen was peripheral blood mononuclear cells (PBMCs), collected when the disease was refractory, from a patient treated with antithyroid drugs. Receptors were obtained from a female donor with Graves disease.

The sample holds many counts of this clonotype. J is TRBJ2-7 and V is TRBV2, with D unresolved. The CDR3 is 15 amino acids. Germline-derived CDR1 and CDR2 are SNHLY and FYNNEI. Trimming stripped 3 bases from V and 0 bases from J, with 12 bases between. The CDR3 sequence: CASSDVKSSSYEQYF. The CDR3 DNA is TGTGCCAGCAGTGATGTTAAATCGAGCTCCTACGAGCAGTACTTC. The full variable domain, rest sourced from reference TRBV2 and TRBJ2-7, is EPEVTQTPSHQVTQMGQEVILRCVPISNHLYFYWYRQILGQKVEFLVSFYNNEISEKSEIFDDQFSVERPDGSNFTLKIRSTKLEDSAMYFCASSDVKSSSYEQYFGPGTRLTVT.

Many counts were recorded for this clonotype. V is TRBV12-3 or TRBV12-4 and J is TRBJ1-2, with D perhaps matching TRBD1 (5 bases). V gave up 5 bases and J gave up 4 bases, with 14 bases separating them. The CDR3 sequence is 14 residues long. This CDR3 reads CASSNRDGLYGYTF. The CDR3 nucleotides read TGTGCCAGCAGTAACCGGGACGGACTCTATGGCTACACCTTC.

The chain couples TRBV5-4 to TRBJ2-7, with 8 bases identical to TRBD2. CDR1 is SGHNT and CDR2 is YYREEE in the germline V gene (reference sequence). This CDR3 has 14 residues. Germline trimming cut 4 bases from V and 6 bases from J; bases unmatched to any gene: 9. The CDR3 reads CASSPGLVTLEQYF. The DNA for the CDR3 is TGTGCCAGCAGCCCGGGACTAGTGACCCTCGAGCAGTACTTC.

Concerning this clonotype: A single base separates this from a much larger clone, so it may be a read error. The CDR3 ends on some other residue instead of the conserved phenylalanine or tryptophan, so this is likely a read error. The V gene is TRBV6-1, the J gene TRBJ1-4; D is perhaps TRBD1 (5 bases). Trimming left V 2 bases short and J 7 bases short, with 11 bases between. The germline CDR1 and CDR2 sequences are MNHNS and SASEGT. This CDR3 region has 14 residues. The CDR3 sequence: CASSESGGREKLFS. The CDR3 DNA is TGTGCCAGCAGTGAATCCGGGGGACGTGAAAAACTGTTTTCT.

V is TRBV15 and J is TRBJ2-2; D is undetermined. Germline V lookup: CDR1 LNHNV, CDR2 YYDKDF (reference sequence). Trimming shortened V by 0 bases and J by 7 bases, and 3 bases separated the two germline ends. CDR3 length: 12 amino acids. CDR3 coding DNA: TGTGCCACCAGCAGAGATGGCGGGGAGCTGTTTTTT. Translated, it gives CATSRDGGELFF.

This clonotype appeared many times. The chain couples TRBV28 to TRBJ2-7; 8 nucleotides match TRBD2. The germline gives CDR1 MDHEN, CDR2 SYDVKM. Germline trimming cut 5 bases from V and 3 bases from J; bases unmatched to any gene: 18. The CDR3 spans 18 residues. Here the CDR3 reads CASSPYSFSGTMSYEQYF. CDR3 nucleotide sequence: TGTGCCAGCAGTCCCTACTCGTTTAGCGGGACGATGAGCTACGAGCAGTACTTC.

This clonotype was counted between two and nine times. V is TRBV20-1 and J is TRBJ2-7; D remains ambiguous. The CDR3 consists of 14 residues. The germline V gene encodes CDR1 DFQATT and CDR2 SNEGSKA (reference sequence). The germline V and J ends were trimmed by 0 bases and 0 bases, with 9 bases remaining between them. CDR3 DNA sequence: TGCAGTGCTAGAGATCTCAACCACTCCTACGAGCAGTACTTC. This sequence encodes CSARDLNHSYEQYF.

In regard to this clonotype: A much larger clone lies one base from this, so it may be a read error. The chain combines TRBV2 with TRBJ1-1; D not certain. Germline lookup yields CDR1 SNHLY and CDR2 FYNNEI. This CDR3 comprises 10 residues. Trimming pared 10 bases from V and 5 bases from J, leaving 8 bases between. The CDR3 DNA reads TGTGCCACCGGTGGAACTGAAGCTTTCTTT. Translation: CATGGTEAFF.